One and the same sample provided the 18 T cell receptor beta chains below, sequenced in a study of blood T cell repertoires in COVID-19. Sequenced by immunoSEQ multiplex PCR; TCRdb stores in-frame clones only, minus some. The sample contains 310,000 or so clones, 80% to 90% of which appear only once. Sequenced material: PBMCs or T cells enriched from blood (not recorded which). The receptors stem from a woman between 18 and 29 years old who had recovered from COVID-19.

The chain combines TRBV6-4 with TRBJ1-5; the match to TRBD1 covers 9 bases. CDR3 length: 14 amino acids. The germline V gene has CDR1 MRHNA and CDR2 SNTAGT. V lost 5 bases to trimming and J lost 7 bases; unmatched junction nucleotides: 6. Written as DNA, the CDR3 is TGTGCCAGCAGTTCTACAGGGGGCGGACAGCCCCAGCATTTT. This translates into CASSSTGGGQPQHF.

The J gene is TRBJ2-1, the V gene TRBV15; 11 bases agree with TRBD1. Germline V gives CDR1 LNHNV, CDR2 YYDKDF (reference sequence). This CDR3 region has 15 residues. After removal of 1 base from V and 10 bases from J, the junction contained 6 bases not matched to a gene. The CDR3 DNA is TGTGCCACCAGCAGAGCAGGGACAGGGGGATGGGAGCAGTTCTTC. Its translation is CATSRAGTGGWEQFF.

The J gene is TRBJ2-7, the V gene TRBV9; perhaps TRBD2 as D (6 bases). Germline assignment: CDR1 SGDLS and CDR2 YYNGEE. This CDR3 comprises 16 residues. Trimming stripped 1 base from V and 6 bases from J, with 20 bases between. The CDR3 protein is CASSVSPGTVESEQYF. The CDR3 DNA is TGTGCCAGCAGCGTATCCCCCGGGACTGTTGAAAGCGAGCAGTACTTC.

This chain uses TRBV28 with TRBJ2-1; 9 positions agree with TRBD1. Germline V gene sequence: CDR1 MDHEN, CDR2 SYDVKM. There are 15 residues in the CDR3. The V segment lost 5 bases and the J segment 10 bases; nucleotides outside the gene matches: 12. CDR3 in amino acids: CASSVTGGRNLEQFF. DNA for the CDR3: TGTGCCAGCAGTGTCACAGGGGGCAGAAACTTAGAGCAGTTCTTC. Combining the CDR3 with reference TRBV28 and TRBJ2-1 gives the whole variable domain DVKVTQSSRYLVKRTGEKVFLECVQDMDHENMFWYRQDPGLGLRLIYFSYDVKMKEKGDIPEGYSVSREKKERFSLILESASTNQTSMYLCASSVTGGRNLEQFFGPGTRLTVL.

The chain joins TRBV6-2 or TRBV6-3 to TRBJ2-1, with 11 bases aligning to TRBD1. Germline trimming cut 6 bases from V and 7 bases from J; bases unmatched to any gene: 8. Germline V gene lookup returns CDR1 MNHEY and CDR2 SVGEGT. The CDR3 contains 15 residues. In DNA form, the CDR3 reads TGTGCCAGCAGCACGGACAGGGGGCCTTATAATGAGCAGTTCTTC. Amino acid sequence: CASSTDRGPYNEQFF.

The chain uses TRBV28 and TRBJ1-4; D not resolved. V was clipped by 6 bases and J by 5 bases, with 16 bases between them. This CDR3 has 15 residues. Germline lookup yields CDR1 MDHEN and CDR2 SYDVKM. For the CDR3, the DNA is TGTGCCAGCAGAGATTTCGACGGGAGGAATGAAAAACTGTTTTTT. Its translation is CASRDFDGRNEKLFF. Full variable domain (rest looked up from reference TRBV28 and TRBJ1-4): DVKVTQSSRYLVKRTGEKVFLECVQDMDHENMFWYRQDPGLGLRLIYFSYDVKMKEKGDIPEGYSVSREKKERFSLILESASTNQTSMYLCASRDFDGRNEKLFFGSGTQLSVL.

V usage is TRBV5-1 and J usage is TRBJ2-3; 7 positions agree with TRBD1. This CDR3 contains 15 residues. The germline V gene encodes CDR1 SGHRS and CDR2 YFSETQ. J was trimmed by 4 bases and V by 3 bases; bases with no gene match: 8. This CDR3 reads CASSSPTGSADTQYF. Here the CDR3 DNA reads TGCGCCAGCAGCTCCCCGACAGGGTCCGCAGATACGCAGTATTTT.

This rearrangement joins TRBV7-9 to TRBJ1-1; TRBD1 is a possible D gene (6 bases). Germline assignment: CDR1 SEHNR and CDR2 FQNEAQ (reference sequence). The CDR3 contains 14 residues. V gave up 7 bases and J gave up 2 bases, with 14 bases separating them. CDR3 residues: CASTFDRINTEAFF. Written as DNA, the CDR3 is TGTGCCAGCACCTTTGACAGGATAAACACTGAAGCTTTCTTT. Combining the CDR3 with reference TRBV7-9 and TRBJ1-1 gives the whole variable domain DTGVSQNPRHKITKRGQNVTFRCDPISEHNRLYWYRQTLGQGPEFLTYFQNEAQLEKSRLLSDRFSAERPKGSFSTLEIQRTEQGDSAMYLCASTFDRINTEAFFGQGTRLTVV.

CDR3 bases: TGTGCCAGCAGTCCACCGACAGGGGGGTACACTGAAGCTTTCTTT. Amino acid sequence: CASSPPTGGYTEAFF. V is TRBV25-1 and J is TRBJ1-1; 9 bases agree with TRBD1. V shed 5 bases and J 3 bases; nucleotides not matched to a gene: 7. The CDR3 loop spans 15 amino acids. Germline V lookup: CDR1 MGHDK, CDR2 SYGVNS.

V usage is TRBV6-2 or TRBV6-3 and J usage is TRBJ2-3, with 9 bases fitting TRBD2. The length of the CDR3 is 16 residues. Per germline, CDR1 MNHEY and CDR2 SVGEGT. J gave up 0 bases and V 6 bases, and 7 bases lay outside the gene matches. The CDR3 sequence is CASSPESGGSTDTQYF. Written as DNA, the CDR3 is TGTGCCAGCAGCCCCGAAAGCGGGGGGAGCACAGATACGCAGTATTTT.

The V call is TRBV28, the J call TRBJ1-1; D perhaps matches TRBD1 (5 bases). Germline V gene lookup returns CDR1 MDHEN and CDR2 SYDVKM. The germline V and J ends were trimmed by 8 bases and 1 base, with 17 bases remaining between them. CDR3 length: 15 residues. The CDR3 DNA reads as TGTGCCAGCGCGGGGGTTATTACGGCGAACACTGAAGCTTTCTTT. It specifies CASAGVITANTEAFF.

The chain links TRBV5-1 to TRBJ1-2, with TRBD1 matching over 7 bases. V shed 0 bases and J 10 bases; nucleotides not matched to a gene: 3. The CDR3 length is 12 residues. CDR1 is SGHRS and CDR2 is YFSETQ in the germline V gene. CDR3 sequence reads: CASSLDRGDYTF. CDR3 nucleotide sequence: TGCGCCAGCAGCTTGGACAGGGGAGACTACACCTTC.

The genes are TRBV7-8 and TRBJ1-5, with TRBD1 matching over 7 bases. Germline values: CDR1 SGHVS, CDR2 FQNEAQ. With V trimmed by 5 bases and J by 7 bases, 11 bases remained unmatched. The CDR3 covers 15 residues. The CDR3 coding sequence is TGTGCCAGCAGCATACAGGGGTGGGACGGCCAGCCCCAGCATTTT. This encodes CASSIQGWDGQPQHF.

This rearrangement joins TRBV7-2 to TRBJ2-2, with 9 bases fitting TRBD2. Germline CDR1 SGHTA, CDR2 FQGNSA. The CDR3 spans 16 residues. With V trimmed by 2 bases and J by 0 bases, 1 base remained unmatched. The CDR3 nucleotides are TGTGCCAGCAGCTTACTAGCGGGGCCGAACACCGGGGAGCTGTTTTTT. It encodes CASSLLAGPNTGELFF.

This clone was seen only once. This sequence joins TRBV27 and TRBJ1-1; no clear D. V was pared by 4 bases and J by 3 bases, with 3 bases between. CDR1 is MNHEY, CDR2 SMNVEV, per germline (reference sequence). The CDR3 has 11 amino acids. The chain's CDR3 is CASSSYTEAFF. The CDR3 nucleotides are TGTGCCAGCAGTTCGTACACTGAAGCTTTCTTT.

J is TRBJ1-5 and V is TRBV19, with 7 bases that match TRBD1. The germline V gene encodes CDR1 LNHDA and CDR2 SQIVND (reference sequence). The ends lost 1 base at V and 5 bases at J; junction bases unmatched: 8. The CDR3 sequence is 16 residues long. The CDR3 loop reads CASSIGRGHRDQPQHF. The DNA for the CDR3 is TGTGCCAGTAGTATAGGTAGGGGGCATCGGGATCAGCCCCAGCATTTT.

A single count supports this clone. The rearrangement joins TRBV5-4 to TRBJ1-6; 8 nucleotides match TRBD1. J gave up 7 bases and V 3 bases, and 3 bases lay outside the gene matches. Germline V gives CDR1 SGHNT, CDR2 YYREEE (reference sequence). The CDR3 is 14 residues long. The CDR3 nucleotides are TGTGCCAGCAGCTGGGCAGGGGGCAATTCACCCCTCCACTTT. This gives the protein CASSWAGGNSPLHF.

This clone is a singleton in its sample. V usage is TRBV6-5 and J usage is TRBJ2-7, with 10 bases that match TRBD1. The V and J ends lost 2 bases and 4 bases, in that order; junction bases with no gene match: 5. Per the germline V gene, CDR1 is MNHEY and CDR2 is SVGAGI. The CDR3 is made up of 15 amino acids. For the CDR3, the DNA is TGTGCCAGCAGTTACGTCGGGGACAGGGGTTACGAGCAGTACTTC. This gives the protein CASSYVGDRGYEQYF.